The rows below give T cell receptor beta chains drawn from one sample of a study of T cells in localized non-small cell lung cancer. Measured with immunoSEQ multiplex PCR; TCRdb has only the in-frame clones, and not every one. The table records some 51,000 clones, roughly 88% of them present only once. Sequenced here: peripheral blood, sampled before any cancer treatment. These receptors came from a woman aged 40-75 years with stage I lung adenocarcinoma. The conserved cysteine and the conserved F or W are not part of the CDR3 here. A D gene is named only where the DNA matches it firmly. Only part of the rows carry a size: once, few, many, or a class if the clone is expanded.

v_gene,j_gene,d_gene,abundance,CDR3aa
TRBV7-2,TRBJ1-5,-,-,ASTGHLNQPQH
TRBV25-1,TRBJ1-3,-,-,ASSDGGNTIY
TRBV5-1,TRBJ2-5,TRBD2,-,ASSFRGGQETQY
TRBV5-1,TRBJ1-2,TRBD1,once,ASSLVDRDYGYT
TRBV14,TRBJ1-1,-,-,ASSFLRGTEAF
TRBV11-2,TRBJ1-4,-,-,ASSFYPLVRANEKLF
TRBV30,TRBJ1-2,TRBD1,-,AWSPPGQLNYGYT
TRBV11-2,TRBJ1-1,TRBD1,-,ASSFGQVMNTEAF
TRBV19,TRBJ2-1,-,-,ASRSSDTYNEQF
TRBV29-1,TRBJ2-7,TRBD1,once,SVDHRGEQY
TRBV12-5,TRBJ2-6,-,-,ASGTYDAGQSRANVLT
TRBV11-2,TRBJ2-7,TRBD1,-,ASSSGTGLEQY
TRBV30,TRBJ1-1,-,-,AWTTGLAEAF
TRBV4-3,TRBJ2-3,-,-,ASSQVAGHGDTQY
TRBV5-1,TRBJ1-5,-,-,ASSLGADQPQH
TRBV5-1,TRBJ1-2,-,few,ASSFGGGLGYT
TRBV5-6,TRBJ2-1,-,-,ASSLLAREAYNEQF
TRBV9,TRBJ2-2,-,-,ASSVMGTGELF
TRBV7-6,TRBJ2-3,TRBD1,-,ASSLGFRGSSTDTQY
TRBV5-6,TRBJ1-2,-,-,ASSLRQANYGYT
TRBV19,TRBJ2-6,TRBD1,-,ASSILGQGANGANVLT
TRBV30,TRBJ1-5,TRBD1,few,ACTTGVGQPQH
TRBV6-1,TRBJ2-7,-,-,ASSERGTWDYEQY
TRBV2,TRBJ1-6,-,once,ASNSPYNSPLH
TRBV2,TRBJ2-7,TRBD1,-,ASSLRTGDEQY
TRBV29-1,TRBJ1-1,-,-,SGLRGEGIEAF
TRBV9,TRBJ1-1,-,-,ASSVGPNPRGLNTEAF
TRBV18,TRBJ2-7,-,-,ASSPSRAYEQY
TRBV19,TRBJ2-3,-,-,ASSIGPSTDTQY
TRBV29-1,TRBJ1-1,-,-,STREAAVTEAF
TRBV6-6,TRBJ2-5,TRBD2,-,AGSSTSGVRETQY
TRBV7-2,TRBJ2-6,-,-,ASSLRSVNSGANVLT
TRBV7-8,TRBJ1-6,-,-,ASSSYVSLSSYNSPLH
TRBV5-1,TRBJ2-1,-,-,ASSLNSYNEQF
TRBV30,TRBJ2-5,TRBD2,-,AWSVAGGNQETQY
TRBV5-1,TRBJ2-7,TRBD1,-,ASSAQPGTEVYEQY
TRBV28,TRBJ2-3,-,-,ASSPDILFTDTQY
TRBV7-6,TRBJ1-5,TRBD1,-,ASSPRTGHSNQPQH
TRBV6-1,TRBJ2-1,-,-,ASSLDSGNEQF
TRBV7-9,TRBJ2-7,TRBD1,-,ASSLGQGISYEQY
TRBV19,TRBJ2-7,-,-,ASSIGGSGTYEQY
TRBV28,TRBJ2-3,-,-,ASSLPGDTDTQY
TRBV19,TRBJ2-2,TRBD1,-,ASRRDRAGELF
TRBV6-5,TRBJ1-1,-,once,ASSLIGPSTEAF
TRBV9,TRBJ2-5,TRBD2,-,ASSALAGGRETQY
TRBV18,TRBJ1-2,-,-,ASSPPELYGYT
TRBV6-5,TRBJ1-3,-,medium-sized,ASSYENTIY
TRBV5-1,TRBJ2-3,TRBD1,-,ASSFRGLSDTQY
TRBV10-3,TRBJ1-5,-,few,AISEGTYSNQPQH
TRBV18,TRBJ1-2,-,once,ASSPPQGKSYGYT
TRBV7-3,TRBJ2-7,-,-,ASSLRAATSYEQY
TRBV6-1,TRBJ1-6,TRBD1,-,ASSGGNRGVQNSPLH
TRBV7-9,-,-,-,ASSVGPGNYEQY
TRBV19,TRBJ2-3,-,-,ASSITGRTDTQY
TRBV5-1,TRBJ2-2,TRBD1,-,ASRIGGYTGELF
TRBV9,TRBJ1-1,-,-,ASSPRQGRARNEAF
TRBV6-5,TRBJ1-6,-,-,ASSYRQPNSPLH
TRBV19,TRBJ1-2,-,-,ASSSAAQGNYGYT
TRBV27,TRBJ2-3,-,-,ASSLTSTDTQY